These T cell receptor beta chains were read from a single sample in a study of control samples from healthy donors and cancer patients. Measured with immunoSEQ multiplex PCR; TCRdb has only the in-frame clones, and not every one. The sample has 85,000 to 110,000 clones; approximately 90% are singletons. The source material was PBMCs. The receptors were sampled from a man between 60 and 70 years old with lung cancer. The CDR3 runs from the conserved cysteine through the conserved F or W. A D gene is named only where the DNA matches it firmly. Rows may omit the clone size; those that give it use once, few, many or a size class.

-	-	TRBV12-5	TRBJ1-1	TGTGCTAGTGTCTTGGATGGACAGAACACTGAAGCTTTCTTT	CASVLDGQNTEAFF
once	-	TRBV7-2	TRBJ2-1	TGTGCCAGCAGCTTAGTGGGCGCAGGGAGTGGGAATGAGCAGTTCTTC	CASSLVGAGSGNEQFF
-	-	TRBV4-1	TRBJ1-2	TGCGCCAGCAGCCAAGAAGTAGTCAACTCTAACTATGGCTACACCTTC	CASSQEVVNSNYGYTF
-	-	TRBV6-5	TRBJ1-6	TGTGCCAGCAGTCCCCGGACTAATTCACCCCTCCACTTT	CASSPRTNSPLHF
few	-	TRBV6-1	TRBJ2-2	TGTGCCAGCAGTGAAGCGCGAGGGGCCGGGGAGCTGTTTTTT	CASSEARGAGELFF
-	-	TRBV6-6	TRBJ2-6	TGTGCCAGCATATCATCGAGGGGAACTGGGGCCAACGTCCTGACTTTC	CASISSRGTGANVLTF
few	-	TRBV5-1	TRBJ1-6	TGCGCCAGCAGCTCGGATTTGGGAGCACCCCTCCACTTT	CASSSDLGAPLHF
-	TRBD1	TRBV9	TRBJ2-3	TGTGCCAGCAGCAACCGGGACAGGGTGAGCGATACGCAGTATTTT	CASSNRDRVSDTQYF
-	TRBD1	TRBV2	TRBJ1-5	TGTGCCAGCAGTGAATTGGGGACAGGGTTTGGCAATCAGCCCCAGCATTTT	CASSELGTGFGNQPQHF
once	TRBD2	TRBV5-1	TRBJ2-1	TGCGCCAGCAGCTTGCCTAGCGGGGGGGCTGTGTATGAGCAGTTCTTC	CASSLPSGGAVYEQFF
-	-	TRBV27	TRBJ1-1	TGTGCCAGCAGCAGCTTTAGGGGCTCAGGGCTGAACACTGAAGCTTTCTTT	CASSSFRGSGLNTEAFF
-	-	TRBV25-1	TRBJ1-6	TGTGCCAGCAGTGAATTTTTAGGGAGCTCCTATAATTCACCCCTCCACTTT	CASSEFLGSSYNSPLHF
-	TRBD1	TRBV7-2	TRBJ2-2	TGTGCCAGCAGCTTTAGACAGGGGAACACCGGGGAGCTGTTTTTT	CASSFRQGNTGELFF
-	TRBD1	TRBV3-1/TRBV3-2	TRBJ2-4	TGTGCCAGCAGCCTTGGGGCCGGGACAGGGGCAGGGATTCAGTACTTC	CASSLGAGTGAGIQYF
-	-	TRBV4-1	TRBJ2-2	TGCGCCAGCAGCCAAATTGACAGCTTAGAGAACACCGGGGAGCTGTTTTTT	CASSQIDSLENTGELFF
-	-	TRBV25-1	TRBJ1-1	TGTGCCAGCAGTAGTCGAGGTGAAGCTTTCTTT	CASSSRGEAFF
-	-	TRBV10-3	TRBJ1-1	TGTGCCATCAGTGAAGGGGTGGGGGACACTGAAGCTTTCTTT	CAISEGVGDTEAFF
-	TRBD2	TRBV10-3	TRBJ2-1	TGTGCCATAAGGACTAGCGGGGGCTCCTACAATGAGCAGTTCTTC	CAIRTSGGSYNEQFF
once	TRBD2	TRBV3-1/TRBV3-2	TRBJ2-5	TGTGCCAGCAGCCTCGGGACTAGCGGGGGAGAGACCCAGTACTTC	CASSLGTSGGETQYF
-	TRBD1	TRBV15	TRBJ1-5	TGTGCCACCAGCAGGGGACAGATCAATCAGCCCCAGCATTTT	CATSRGQINQPQHF
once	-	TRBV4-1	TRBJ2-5	TGCGCCAGCAGCCTTTCTAAATGGCCCGGTTTAGAGACCCAGTACTTC	CASSLSKWPGLETQYF
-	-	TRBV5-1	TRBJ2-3	TGCGCCAGCAGAGGTTCAGATACGCAGTATTTT	CASRGSDTQYF
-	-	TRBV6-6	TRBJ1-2	TGTGCCAGCAGCGGGGGCGCCCCGGGGGGCTACACCTTC	CASSGGAPGGYTF
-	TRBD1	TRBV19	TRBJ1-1	TGTGCCAGTAGTGGACCGACAGGGCGCACTGAAGCTTTCTTT	CASSGPTGRTEAFF
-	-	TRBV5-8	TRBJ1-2	TGTGCCAGCAGCTCCCCCCTCTATGGCTACACCTTC	CASSSPLYGYTF
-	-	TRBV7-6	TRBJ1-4	TGTGCCAGCAGCTTAAGTAGACCGGAGATTAATGAAAAACTGTTTTTT	CASSLSRPEINEKLFF
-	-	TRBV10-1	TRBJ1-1	TGCGCCACCTCCGGGACATTGAACACTGAAGCTTTCTTT	CATSGTLNTEAFF
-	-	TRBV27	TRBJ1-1	TGTGCCAGCAGTTTAAAAGAGAACACTGAAGCTTTCTTT	CASSLKENTEAFF
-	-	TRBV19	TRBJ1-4	TGTGCCACCCAGAATCCGACTTATAATGAAAAACTGTTTTTT	CATQNPTYNEKLFF
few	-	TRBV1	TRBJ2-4	TGCACCAGCAGCCGGGGACAGCAAAACATTCAGTACTTC	CTSSRGQQNIQYF
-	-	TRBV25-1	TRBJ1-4	TGTGCCAGCAGCCCCGGGGATAATGAAAAACTGTTTTTT	CASSPGDNEKLFF
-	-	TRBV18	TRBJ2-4	TGTGCCAGCTCACCACGACAGGCTGGTGGGGGGGACATTCAGTACTTC	CASSPRQAGGGDIQYF
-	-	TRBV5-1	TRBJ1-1	TGCGCCAGCAGCTTGGGGTCAGGGGACTCAAAAGGGGTGTACACTGAAGCTTTCTTT	CASSLGSGDSKGVYTEAFF
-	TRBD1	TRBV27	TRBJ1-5	TGTGCCAGCAAGGGACAGAATCAGCCCCAGCATTTT	CASKGQNQPQHF
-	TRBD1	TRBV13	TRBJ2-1	TGTGCCAGCAGCCTACTTAAGGACAGGTTAAGTGACTACAATGAGCAGTTCTTC	CASSLLKDRLSDYNEQFF
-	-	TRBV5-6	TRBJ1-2	TGTGCCAGCAGCTTGGGACCAGGGGACTATGGCTACACCTTC	CASSLGPGDYGYTF
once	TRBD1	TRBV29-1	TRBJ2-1	TGCAGCGTTGACGGGACATGGACAGGGGCCCAACTCTACAATGAGCAGTTCTTC	CSVDGTWTGAQLYNEQFF
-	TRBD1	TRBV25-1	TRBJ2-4	TGTGCCAGCAGTGACGGACAGGGGGCGGGACGGCAAAGGAACATTCAGTACTTC	CASSDGQGAGRQRNIQYF
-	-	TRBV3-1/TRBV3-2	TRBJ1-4	TGTGCCAGCAGCCAAGGGGGCTGGGGAGAAAAACTGTTTTTT	CASSQGGWGEKLFF
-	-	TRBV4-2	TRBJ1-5	TGTGCCAGCAGCCCAGAGGGGGTTAGCAATCAGCCCCAGCATTTT	CASSPEGVSNQPQHF
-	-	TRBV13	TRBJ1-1	TGTGCCAGCAGCTTAGATCGACTGCTCCAGAACACTGAAGCTTTCTTT	CASSLDRLLQNTEAFF
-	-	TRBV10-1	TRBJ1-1	TGCGCCAGCAGTTCCGGGGCCGGCACTGAAGCTTTCTTT	CASSSGAGTEAFF
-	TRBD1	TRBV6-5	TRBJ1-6	TGTGCCAGCAGTTACCCGGGACAGCCGAAACTCCACTTT	CASSYPGQPKLHF
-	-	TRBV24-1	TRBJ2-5	TGTGCCACCAGTGATTGGGGGACACAAGAGACCCAGTACTTC	CATSDWGTQETQYF
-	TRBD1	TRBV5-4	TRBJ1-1	TGTGCCAGCAGCCCACACAGGGGATACATGAACACTGAAGCTTTCTTT	CASSPHRGYMNTEAFF
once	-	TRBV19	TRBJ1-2	TGTGCCAGTAGTAGGGGCCTCTATGGGGGCTATGGCTACACCTTC	CASSRGLYGGYGYTF